Listed below are T cell receptor beta chains from one sample, sequenced in a study of blood T cell repertoires in COVID-19. Libraries were prepared by immunoSEQ multiplex PCR; TCRdb keeps only in-frame clonotypes and omits some of them. The table includes a few hundred thousand clones, about 81% detected once. The material sequenced was peripheral blood. The receptor set was obtained from a woman of 80 years or more with COVID-19, enrolled during active disease. The CDR3 runs from the conserved cysteine through the conserved F or W. Each record gives: clone size, J gene, D gene, V gene, CDR3 protein, CDR3 DNA. D genes are given only for firm matches. Not all rows give a size; the values are once, few, many and, for expanded clones, a class.

clone_size: -
j_call: TRBJ2-2
d_call: -
v_call: TRBV19
cdr3_aa: CASSIAREIGELFF
cdr3_nt: TGTGCCAGTAGTATAGCTCGGGAAATCGGGGAGCTGTTTTTT

clone_size: -
j_call: TRBJ2-2
d_call: TRBD2
v_call: TRBV6-5
cdr3_aa: CASSYGGGLNTGELFF
cdr3_nt: TGTGCCAGCAGTTACGGCGGGGGGCTAAACACCGGGGAGCTGTTTTTT

clone_size: -
j_call: TRBJ1-1
d_call: TRBD1
v_call: TRBV29-1
cdr3_aa: CSVVGQLYTEAFF
cdr3_nt: TGCAGCGTAGTGGGACAGTTGTACACTGAAGCTTTCTTT

clone_size: -
j_call: TRBJ1-5
d_call: -
v_call: TRBV7-2
cdr3_aa: CASSPGGAPQPQHF
cdr3_nt: TGTGCCAGCAGCCCCGGAGGGGCCCCTCAGCCCCAGCATTTT

clone_size: -
j_call: TRBJ2-1
d_call: TRBD2
v_call: TRBV7-9
cdr3_aa: CASIRASGVLYNEQFF
cdr3_nt: TGTGCCAGCATTAGGGCTAGCGGCGTCTTGTACAATGAGCAGTTCTTC

clone_size: -
j_call: TRBJ1-3
d_call: -
v_call: TRBV28
cdr3_aa: CASSPLWGEGSGNTIYF
cdr3_nt: TGTGCCAGCAGCCCCTTATGGGGGGAAGGCTCTGGAAACACCATATATTTT

clone_size: -
j_call: TRBJ1-2
d_call: TRBD1
v_call: TRBV9
cdr3_aa: CASSVAPTGEYGYGYTF
cdr3_nt: TGTGCCAGCAGCGTCGCCCCGACAGGGGAGTATGGGTATGGCTACACCTTC

clone_size: -
j_call: TRBJ1-2
d_call: TRBD1
v_call: TRBV2
cdr3_aa: CASREGAYGYTF
cdr3_nt: TGTGCCAGCAGGGAGGGGGCCTATGGCTACACCTTC

clone_size: few
j_call: TRBJ1-6
d_call: -
v_call: TRBV18
cdr3_aa: CASSPSTGGNSPLHF
cdr3_nt: TGTGCCAGCTCACCAAGCACAGGAGGGAATTCACCCCTCCACTTT

clone_size: -
j_call: TRBJ1-2
d_call: -
v_call: TRBV28
cdr3_aa: CASSSDPGGYTF
cdr3_nt: TGTGCCAGCAGCTCCGACCCAGGAGGCTACACCTTC

clone_size: few
j_call: TRBJ1-5
d_call: -
v_call: TRBV10-3
cdr3_aa: CAISPTGSNQPQHF
cdr3_nt: TGTGCCATCAGCCCTACAGGGAGCAATCAGCCCCAGCATTTT

clone_size: -
j_call: TRBJ1-1
d_call: -
v_call: TRBV28
cdr3_aa: CASKLRRWMNTEAFF
cdr3_nt: TGTGCCAGCAAACTAAGGAGGTGGATGAACACTGAAGCTTTCTTT

clone_size: -
j_call: TRBJ1-2
d_call: -
v_call: TRBV12-3/TRBV12-4
cdr3_aa: CASRGATRGYTF
cdr3_nt: TGTGCCAGCAGGGGGGCCACAAGGGGCTACACCTTC

clone_size: once
j_call: TRBJ2-5
d_call: TRBD2
v_call: TRBV29-1
cdr3_aa: CSVDPPTGLAGGETQYF
cdr3_nt: TGCAGCGTTGATCCTCCGACCGGACTAGCGGGAGGGGAGACCCAGTACTTC

clone_size: -
j_call: TRBJ2-3
d_call: TRBD2
v_call: TRBV6-5
cdr3_aa: CASSYEAGRFTDTQYF
cdr3_nt: TGTGCCAGCAGTTACGAAGCGGGACGGTTCACAGATACGCAGTATTTT

clone_size: -
j_call: TRBJ1-6
d_call: -
v_call: TRBV6-5
cdr3_aa: CASGTGRQSNSPLHF
cdr3_nt: TGTGCCAGCGGAACCGGTCGACAGAGTAATTCACCCCTCCACTTT

clone_size: -
j_call: TRBJ1-6
d_call: -
v_call: TRBV4-1
cdr3_aa: CASSLAPGSPLHF
cdr3_nt: TGCGCCAGCAGTCTTGCACCGGGTTCACCCCTCCACTTT

clone_size: -
j_call: TRBJ1-1
d_call: -
v_call: TRBV7-2
cdr3_aa: CASGGYFTEAFF
cdr3_nt: TGTGCCTCGGGAGGTTATTTCACTGAAGCTTTCTTT

clone_size: -
j_call: TRBJ1-1
d_call: -
v_call: TRBV3-1/TRBV3-2
cdr3_aa: CATHSAVFAFF
cdr3_nt: TGTGCCACCCACTCGGCGGTATTTGCTTTCTTT

clone_size: once
j_call: TRBJ1-5
d_call: -
v_call: TRBV19
cdr3_aa: CASSIGQGISQHF
cdr3_nt: TGTGCCAGTAGTATAGGGCAGGGTATTTCCCAGCATTTT

clone_size: -
j_call: TRBJ2-3
d_call: TRBD2
v_call: TRBV29-1
cdr3_aa: CSVVPSGSTDTQYF
cdr3_nt: TGCAGCGTTGTTCCTAGCGGGAGCACAGATACGCAGTATTTT

clone_size: -
j_call: TRBJ2-2
d_call: TRBD2
v_call: TRBV28
cdr3_aa: CASKTGGAGELFF
cdr3_nt: TGTGCCAGCAAAACGGGAGGAGCCGGGGAGCTGTTTTTT

clone_size: -
j_call: TRBJ2-7
d_call: TRBD2
v_call: TRBV6-1
cdr3_aa: CASSEGGAGPPYEQYF
cdr3_nt: TGTGCCAGCAGTGAAGGAGGAGCGGGGCCCCCCTACGAGCAGTACTTC

clone_size: -
j_call: TRBJ2-1
d_call: -
v_call: TRBV3-1/TRBV3-2
cdr3_aa: CASSLLGGPYNEQFF
cdr3_nt: TGTGCCAGCAGCCTGCTGGGGGGGCCCTACAATGAGCAGTTCTTC

clone_size: -
j_call: TRBJ1-5
d_call: TRBD1
v_call: TRBV20-1
cdr3_aa: CSASTPGTGDYQPQHF
cdr3_nt: TGCAGTGCTAGTACTCCCGGGACAGGGGATTATCAGCCCCAGCATTTT

clone_size: once
j_call: TRBJ1-4
d_call: TRBD1
v_call: TRBV6-1
cdr3_aa: CASSGGQGATNEKLFF
cdr3_nt: TGTGCCAGCAGTGGGGGACAGGGGGCGACTAATGAAAAACTGTTTTTT

clone_size: few
j_call: TRBJ2-7
d_call: -
v_call: TRBV6-6
cdr3_aa: CASSYKGRGSYEQYF
cdr3_nt: TGTGCCAGCAGTTACAAGGGCAGGGGCTCCTACGAGCAGTACTTC

clone_size: -
j_call: TRBJ1-6
d_call: TRBD1
v_call: TRBV18
cdr3_aa: CASSPGTANSPLHF
cdr3_nt: TGTGCCAGCTCACCTGGGACAGCTAATTCACCCCTCCACTTT

clone_size: -
j_call: TRBJ2-5
d_call: TRBD2
v_call: TRBV2
cdr3_aa: CASSEFMGLGVETQYF
cdr3_nt: TGTGCCAGCAGTGAATTCATGGGACTAGGCGTGGAGACCCAGTACTTC

clone_size: -
j_call: TRBJ1-6
d_call: -
v_call: TRBV15
cdr3_aa: CATSAPQYGSLHF
cdr3_nt: TGTGCCACCAGCGCTCCACAGTATGGCTCCCTCCACTTT

clone_size: -
j_call: TRBJ1-2
d_call: -
v_call: TRBV6-4
cdr3_aa: CASSDSTRAGYTF
cdr3_nt: TGTGCCAGCAGTGACTCGACCAGGGCTGGCTACACCTTC

clone_size: -
j_call: TRBJ2-1
d_call: TRBD2
v_call: TRBV5-1
cdr3_aa: CASSPRTGLEYGEQFF
cdr3_nt: TGCGCCAGCAGCCCGCGGACGGGACTAGAGTACGGTGAGCAGTTCTTC

clone_size: -
j_call: TRBJ2-2
d_call: TRBD2
v_call: TRBV6-2/TRBV6-3
cdr3_aa: CASSYSLRGAGGIVGELFF
cdr3_nt: TGTGCCAGCAGTTACTCCCTCCGTGGAGCGGGGGGGATAGTCGGGGAGCTGTTTTTT

clone_size: -
j_call: TRBJ2-3
d_call: TRBD1
v_call: TRBV5-8
cdr3_aa: CASSFSRWDRILVDTQYF
cdr3_nt: TGTGCCAGCAGCTTCAGTCGATGGGACAGAATCTTGGTAGATACGCAGTATTTT

clone_size: -
j_call: TRBJ2-1
d_call: TRBD2
v_call: TRBV6-4
cdr3_aa: CASSALSGRMFF
cdr3_nt: TGTGCCAGCAGTGCCCTTAGCGGGAGAATGTTCTTC

clone_size: -
j_call: TRBJ2-2
d_call: -
v_call: TRBV7-3
cdr3_aa: CASSLQGTAGELFF
cdr3_nt: TGTGCCAGCAGCTTACAGGGAACGGCCGGGGAGCTGTTTTTT

clone_size: -
j_call: TRBJ2-5
d_call: -
v_call: TRBV5-6
cdr3_aa: CASSLAQARGTQYF
cdr3_nt: TGTGCCAGCAGCTTGGCTCAGGCCAGGGGGACCCAGTACTTC

clone_size: -
j_call: TRBJ2-7
d_call: -
v_call: TRBV6-2/TRBV6-3
cdr3_aa: CASSDGSFYEQYF
cdr3_nt: TGTGCCAGCAGCGACGGGAGTTTCTACGAGCAGTACTTC

clone_size: few
j_call: TRBJ1-3
d_call: -
v_call: TRBV28
cdr3_aa: CASSPGGRNTIYF
cdr3_nt: TGTGCCAGCAGCCCGGGGGGGAGGAACACCATATATTTT

clone_size: -
j_call: TRBJ1-6
d_call: TRBD1
v_call: TRBV27
cdr3_aa: CASTPSRDRGLSPLHF
cdr3_nt: TGTGCCAGCACCCCGTCCAGGGACAGGGGGTTATCACCCCTCCACTTT

clone_size: -
j_call: TRBJ1-5
d_call: TRBD1
v_call: TRBV7-9
cdr3_aa: CASSPKGQGNQPQHF
cdr3_nt: TGTGCCAGCAGCCCGAAAGGACAGGGGAACCAGCCCCAGCATTTT

clone_size: few
j_call: TRBJ2-3
d_call: TRBD2
v_call: TRBV5-5
cdr3_aa: CASSLRPVASGSADTQYF
cdr3_nt: TGTGCCAGCAGCTTGCGGCCCGTTGCCAGCGGGAGCGCAGATACGCAGTATTTT